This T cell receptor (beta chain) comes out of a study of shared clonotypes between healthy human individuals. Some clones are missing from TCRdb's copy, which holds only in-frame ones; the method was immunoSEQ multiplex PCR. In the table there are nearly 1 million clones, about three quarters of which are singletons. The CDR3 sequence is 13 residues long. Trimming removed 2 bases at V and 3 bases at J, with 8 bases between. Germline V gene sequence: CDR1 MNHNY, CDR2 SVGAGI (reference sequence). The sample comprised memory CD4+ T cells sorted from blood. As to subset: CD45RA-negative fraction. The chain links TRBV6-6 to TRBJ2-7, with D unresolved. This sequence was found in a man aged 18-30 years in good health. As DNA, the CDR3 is TGTGCCAGCAGTTACGACCCCGTCTACGAGCAGTACTTC. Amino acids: CASSYDPVYEQYF.